This T cell receptor (beta chain) came from a study of T cell clonality in common variable immunodeficiency. Broader study findings: Compared with healthy controls, CVID subjects showed increased TCRbeta clonality, mostly in about a third. Common variable immunodeficiency TCR beta sequences reportedly had fewer deletions and N-nucleotide insertions.

CVID and control samples used equivalent genomic DNA input. Repertoires were generated with immunoSEQ multiplex PCR, while TCRdb's copy carries only in-frame clones and drops some. Singletons are absent from the sample, which has over 55,000 clones. Donors gave roughly 4.5 to 8 ml heparinized peripheral whole blood. This clone appeared many times. Its antigen is still unknown. The read stops 3 residues short of the end of the CDR3; the missing end is completed from the germline J gene. From germline, CDR1 is SGHNT and CDR2 YENEEA. The CDR3 extends over 13 amino acids. The V end lost 0 bases, the J end lost 9 bases, and 9 bases lay between the germline ends.

V and J are TRBV11-3 and TRBJ2-1; possibly TRBD2 for D (6 bases). The sequence came from a person between 18 and 69 years old in good health. The sequenced sample was peripheral blood mononuclear cells. CDR3 amino acids: CASSLEGGGEQFF. The DNA read from the CDR3 is TGTGCCAGCAGCTTAGAGGGGGGAGGTGAG.